Listed below are T cell receptor beta chains from one sample, sequenced in a study of CD8 T cells in Susac syndrome. TCRdb re-called the immunoSEQ multiplex PCR reads with MiXCR, one entry per CDR3 protein. The sample contains approximately 170,000 distinct CDR3 sequences, roughly 94% of which appear only once. Sequencing used CD4+ T cells from PBMCs. The receptors derive from a human donor in good health. The CDR3 runs from the conserved cysteine through the conserved F or W.

>TRBJ2-7|TRBV5-1
CASSLGLFYEQYF
>TRBJ2-1|TRBV5-4
CASGSPSNEQFF
>TRBJ1-2|TRBV7-9
CASSFGTGGDRLAGYTF
>TRBJ1-1|TRBV3-1
CASSQDVVGTGGGDTEAFF
>TRBJ2-5|TRBV9
CASSGLAGTPRETQYF
>TRBJ2-7|TRBV11-2
CASSVALAAYEQYF
>TRBJ2-7|TRBV5-4
CASSPHGSSYEQYF
>TRBJ1-2|TRBV5-1
CASSLGTENYGYTF
>TRBJ2-7|TRBV7-9
CASSLSSPEQYF
>TRBJ1-1|TRBV30
CAWSGGALGTEAFF
>TRBJ2-5|TRBV9
CASATGTGVRGETQYF
>TRBJ2-3|TRBV24-1
CATSDGSTDTQYF
>TRBJ1-2|TRBV19
CASRPGQGGGYTF
>TRBJ1-1|TRBV20-1
CSAPDEDTEAFF
>TRBJ1-5|TRBV28
CASSLGHSNQPQHF
>TRBJ1-1|TRBV7-2
CASSLVSRDTEAFF
>TRBJ1-5|TRBV28
CASSLTRQPQHF
>TRBJ2-5|TRBV20-1
CSAPAPAQETQYF
>TRBJ1-1|TRBV29-1
CSVEDQADTEAFF
>TRBJ2-4|TRBV6-5
CASSGDREAKNIQYF
>TRBJ1-5|TRBV29-1
CSVDKLCRDRGQPQHF
>TRBJ1-1|TRBV6-1
CASSATGGSTEAFF
>TRBJ1-1|TRBV6-2/TRBV6-3
CASSRDRGQEGTEAFF
>TRBJ2-1|TRBV2
CASSSQTSYNEQFF
>TRBJ1-1|TRBV28
CASSPGGQGGSQAFF
>TRBJ2-5|TRBV4-1
CASSLGVGTTGRETQYF
>TRBJ2-3|TRBV6-2/TRBV6-3
CASSGASSGGDTQYF
>TRBJ2-7|TRBV5-7
CASSLGVSLTAYEQYF
>TRBJ1-2|TRBV30
CACPRTGTYGYTF
>TRBJ1-2|TRBV29-1
CSVDGTGGDYGYTF
>TRBJ1-1|TRBV7-2
CASSARGWGTEAFF
>TRBJ1-1|TRBV6-6
CASTLGGQYAFF
>TRBJ1-1|TRBV19
CASSMASEAFF
>TRBJ1-2|TRBV4-3
CASSQYAGAPYGYTF
>TRBJ2-7|TRBV5-6
CASRKGGRTYEQYF
>TRBJ2-5|TRBV20-1
CSADGQGDYQETQYF
>TRBJ1-5|TRBV5-1
CASSLDQGAGQPQHF
>TRBJ2-7|TRBV5-1
CASSLDSEQYF
>TRBJ2-7|TRBV5-1
CASSSGLAGSSEQYF
>TRBJ2-3|TRBV5-1
CASSFAGDTDTQYF
>TRBJ1-1|TRBV5-6
CASSLWGDTEAFF
>TRBJ2-1|TRBV7-2
CASRTSFSYNEQFF
>TRBJ2-5|TRBV5-4
CASSLTAGQGAETQYF
>TRBJ1-1|TRBV6-2/TRBV6-3
CASTTGRGNTEAFF
>TRBJ1-5|TRBV30
CAWSLPGAGAQHF
>TRBJ1-5|TRBV5-6
CASSLWRAYNQPQHF
>TRBJ1-1|TRBV20-1
CSASEGFMNTEAFF
>TRBJ2-6|TRBV6-6
CASSPPGSGANVLTF
>TRBJ2-3|TRBV27
CASSLKQLTDTQYF
>TRBJ1-2|TRBV6-2/TRBV6-3
CASVTSRSPYGYTF
>TRBJ2-1|TRBV2
CASTLDLWRFF
>TRBJ2-7|TRBV20-1
CSAREEGGASEQYF
>TRBJ2-7|TRBV5-1
CASSLVSTGNGEQYF
>TRBJ2-5|TRBV5-1
CASSFLDSPNQETQYF